Presented here are 15 T cell receptor beta chains from one specimen sequenced in a study of control samples from healthy donors and cancer patients. Using immunoSEQ multiplex PCR, the repertoire was profiled, and TCRdb retains in-frame clones only, with some absent. The ten top clones account for around 2%, within a sample of approximately 190,000 clones. What was sequenced was blood. These receptors were obtained from a woman aged 30 to 39 in good health.

A word on this clone: Since the CDR3 does not end with the conserved phenylalanine or tryptophan, this likely comes from a read error. The DNA is omitted, as the CDR3 cannot be located on it reliably, and the CDR3 follows TCRdb's listing. The chain employs TRBV20-1 and TRBJ1-1; the DNA was not used to check the table's D call, TRBD1. The CDR3 length equals 11 residues, ends included. Germline V gene sequence: CDR1 DFQATT, CDR2 SNEGSKA (reference sequence). CDR3 sequence reads: CSARTGVYPLI.

The chain is built from TRBV28 and TRBJ2-7, with D perhaps TRBD1 (5 bases). CDR3 length: 14 amino acids. The germline CDR1 and CDR2 sequences are MDHEN and SYDVKM. The V and J ends lost 8 bases and 6 bases respectively, with 20 bases between them. The CDR3 here is CASETAGYEREQYF. As DNA, the CDR3 is TGTGCCAGCGAAACGGCAGGGTACGAACGCGAGCAGTACTTC.

J is TRBJ1-4 and V is TRBV15; D gene unclear. Trimming stripped 1 base from V and 4 bases from J, with 10 bases between. Germline-derived CDR1 and CDR2 are LNHNV and YYDKDF (reference sequence). The CDR3 extends over 15 amino acids. The chain's CDR3 is CATSRVRVGNEKLFF. The CDR3 nucleotides are TGTGCCACCAGCAGAGTTAGGGTTGGTAATGAAAAACTGTTTTTT.

The rearrangement joins TRBV27 to TRBJ1-5; TRBD1 matches 7 bases. This CDR3 comprises 14 residues. V dropped 4 bases and J dropped 3; count of bases not matched to a gene: 3. CDR1 and CDR2 from the germline V gene are MNHEY and SMNVEV (reference sequence). The CDR3 DNA is TGTGCCAGCAGTTCGACAGGGCCCAATCAGCCCCAGCATTTT. Translating it yields CASSSTGPNQPQHF.

This chain connects TRBV4-3 to TRBJ1-1; D may be TRBD1 (6 bases). Trimming shortened V by 3 bases and J by 4 bases, and 12 bases separated the two germline ends. CDR3 length equals 14 residues. Germline V gene sequence: CDR1 LGHNA, CDR2 YSLEER. The CDR3 spells CASSHRTDPTEAFF. The CDR3 DNA sequence: TGCGCCAGCAGCCACCGGACAGACCCCACTGAAGCTTTCTTT.

The gene calls are TRBV15 and TRBJ2-1; no firm D call. This CDR3 region has 15 residues. The V and J ends lost 0 bases and 6 bases respectively, with 12 bases between them. In germline, CDR1 is LNHNV, CDR2 YYDKDF (reference sequence). The CDR3 spells CATSRDLGPTNEQFF. CDR3 in DNA: TGTGCCACCAGCAGAGATCTAGGTCCAACCAATGAGCAGTTCTTC.

The V call is TRBV5-4, the J call TRBJ2-5; 10 nucleotides match TRBD1. V was pared by 4 bases and J by 1 base, with 4 bases of the junction left unmatched. The CDR3 extends over 15 amino acids. Germline CDR1 is SGHNT and CDR2 is YYREEE (reference sequence). CDR3 DNA sequence: TGTGCCAGCAGCCTAGGACAGGGGGTCCAAGAGACCCAGTACTTC. This codes for CASSLGQGVQETQYF.

J is TRBJ2-7 and V is TRBV30; D is perhaps TRBD1 (6 bases). The V end was cut by 4 bases, the J end by 6 bases, with 16 bases between. CDR3 length equals 13 residues. The germline gives CDR1 GTSNPN, CDR2 SVGIG (reference sequence). CDR3 protein: CAWKPQGGSEQYF. DNA of the CDR3: TGTGCCTGGAAACCACAGGGTGGGTCCGAGCAGTACTTC.

The chain has TRBV19 and TRBJ1-1; no definite D call. The V end was cut by 4 bases, the J end by 4 bases, with 13 bases between. Germline assignment: CDR1 LNHDA and CDR2 SQIVND (reference sequence). CDR3 length: 14 residues. CDR3 bases: TGTGCCAGTAGTACACCCTTCTCGGGCACTGAAGCTTTCTTT. It yields the protein CASSTPFSGTEAFF.

The V call is TRBV24-1, the J call TRBJ2-5; 8 nucleotides align to TRBD1. The V gene end was trimmed by 9 bases and the J gene end by 3 bases; junction bases not matched to a gene: 11. From germline, CDR1 is KGHDR and CDR2 SFDVKD. CDR3 length equals 15 residues. CDR3 sequence (DNA): TGTGCCACCCAGGAACAGGGGGAGTATAAAGAGACCCAGTACTTC. It specifies CATQEQGEYKETQYF.

The chain has TRBV11-2 and TRBJ2-3; perhaps TRBD2 as D (6 bases). This CDR3 has 15 residues. The germline gives CDR1 SGHAT, CDR2 FQNNGV. Trimming took off 5 bases at V and 0 bases at J, with 12 bases between the two ends. CDR3 in DNA: TGTGCCAGCAGCCTCCGACTAGAGAGCACAGATACGCAGTATTTT. Residues: CASSLRLESTDTQYF.

This chain links TRBV7-2 with TRBJ2-1; no reliable D call. The CDR3 length is 13 residues. The germline V gene encodes CDR1 SGHTA and CDR2 FQGNSA. V lost 5 bases, J lost 7 bases, and 12 bases lay in between. DNA for the CDR3: TGTGCCAGCAGCCCTTTCGTCGGGAATGAGCAGTTCTTC. It is translated as CASSPFVGNEQFF. Looking up the rest from reference TRBV7-2 and TRBJ2-1 gives the full variable domain: GAGVSQSPSNKVTEKGKDVELRCDPISGHTALYWYRQSLGQGLEFLIYFQGNSAPDKSGLPSDRFSAERTGGSVSTLTIQRTQQEDSAVYLCASSPFVGNEQFFGPGTRLTVL.

The rearrangement uses TRBV5-1 and TRBJ2-4; D is unclear. The CDR3 runs 15 residues. V was cut by 1 base and J by 1 base, with 9 bases left in between. CDR1 SGHRS and CDR2 YFSETQ come from the germline V gene. Here the CDR3 reads CASSLRGAAKNIQYF. The DNA for the CDR3 is TGCGCCAGCAGCTTGCGTGGCGCCGCCAAAAACATTCAGTACTTC. The complete variable domain, with remaining parts taken from reference TRBV5-1 and TRBJ2-4, reads KAGVTQTPRYLIKTRGQQVTLSCSPISGHRSVSWYQQTPGQGLQFLFEYFSETQRNKGNFPGRFSGRQFSNSRSEMNVSTLELGDSALYLCASSLRGAAKNIQYFGAGTRLSVL.

The V gene is TRBV7-9, the J gene TRBJ2-2; D may be TRBD1 (7 bases). Deletions cut 8 bases from V and 4 bases from J, with 20 bases between. CDR1 SEHNR and CDR2 FQNEAQ come from the germline V gene (reference sequence). The CDR3 sequence is 16 residues long. CDR3 in amino acids: CASPSGGNHGTGELFF. The CDR3 nucleotides read TGTGCCAGCCCCTCAGGGGGGAATCATGGCACCGGGGAGCTGTTTTTT.

This sequence joins TRBV2 and TRBJ1-2; TRBD1 aligns across 10 bases. The CDR3 runs 14 residues. The junction had 6 bases not matched to a gene; V was cut back by 4 bases and J by 7 bases. CDR1 and CDR2 from the germline V gene are SNHLY and FYNNEI. The CDR3 sequence: CASSAGTGDVGYTF. CDR3 nucleotides: TGTGCCAGCAGTGCCGGGACAGGGGATGTTGGCTACACCTTC. Full variable domain (remainder filled in from reference TRBV2 and TRBJ1-2): EPEVTQTPSHQVTQMGQEVILRCVPISNHLYFYWYRQILGQKVEFLVSFYNNEISEKSEIFDDQFSVERPDGSNFTLKIRSTKLEDSAMYFCASSAGTGDVGYTFGSGTRLTVV.